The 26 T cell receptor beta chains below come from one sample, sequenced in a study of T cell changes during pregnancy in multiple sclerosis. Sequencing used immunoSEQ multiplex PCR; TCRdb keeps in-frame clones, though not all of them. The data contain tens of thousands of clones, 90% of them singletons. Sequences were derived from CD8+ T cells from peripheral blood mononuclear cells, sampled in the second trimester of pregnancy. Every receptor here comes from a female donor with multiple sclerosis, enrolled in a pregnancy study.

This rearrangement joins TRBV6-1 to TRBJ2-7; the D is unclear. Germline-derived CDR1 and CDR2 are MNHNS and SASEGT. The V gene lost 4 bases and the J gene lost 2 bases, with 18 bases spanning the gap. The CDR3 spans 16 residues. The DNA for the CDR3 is TGTGCCAGCAGTGGGGCTGGGCTATTCCTTACCTACGAGCAGTACTTC. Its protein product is CASSGAGLFLTYEQYF.

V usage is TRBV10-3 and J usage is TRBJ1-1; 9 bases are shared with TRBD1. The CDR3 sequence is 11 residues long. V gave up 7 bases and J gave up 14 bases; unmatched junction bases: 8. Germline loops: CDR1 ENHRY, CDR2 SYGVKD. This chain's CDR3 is CAIKDGQGPFF. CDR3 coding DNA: TGTGCCATCAAAGACGGACAGGGGCCGTTCTTT.

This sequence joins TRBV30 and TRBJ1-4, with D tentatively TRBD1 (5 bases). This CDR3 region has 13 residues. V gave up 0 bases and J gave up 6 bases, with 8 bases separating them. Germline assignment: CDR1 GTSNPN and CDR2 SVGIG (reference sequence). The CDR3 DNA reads TGTGCCTGGAGTGTTGGGGCGGATGAAAAACTGTTTTTT. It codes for CAWSVGADEKLFF.

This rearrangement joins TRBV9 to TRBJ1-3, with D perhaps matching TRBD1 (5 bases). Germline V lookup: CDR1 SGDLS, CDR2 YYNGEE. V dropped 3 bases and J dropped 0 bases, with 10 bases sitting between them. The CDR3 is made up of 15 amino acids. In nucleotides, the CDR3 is TGTGCCAGCAGCGGCGGGGCAGTCTCTGGAAACACCATATATTTT. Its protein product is CASSGGAVSGNTIYF.

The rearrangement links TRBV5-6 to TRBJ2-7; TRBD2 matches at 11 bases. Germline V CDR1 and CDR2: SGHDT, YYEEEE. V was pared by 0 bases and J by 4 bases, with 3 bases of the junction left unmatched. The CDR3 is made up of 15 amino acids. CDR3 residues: CASSLVGTSGYEQYF. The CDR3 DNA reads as TGTGCCAGCAGCTTGGTCGGGACTAGCGGATACGAGCAGTACTTC. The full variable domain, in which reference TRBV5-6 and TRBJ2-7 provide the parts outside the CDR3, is DAGVTQSPTHLIKTRGQQVTLRCSPKSGHDTVSWYQQALGQGPQFIFQYYEEEERQRGNFPDRFSGHQFPNYSSELNVNALLLGDSALYLCASSLVGTSGYEQYFGPGTRLTVT.

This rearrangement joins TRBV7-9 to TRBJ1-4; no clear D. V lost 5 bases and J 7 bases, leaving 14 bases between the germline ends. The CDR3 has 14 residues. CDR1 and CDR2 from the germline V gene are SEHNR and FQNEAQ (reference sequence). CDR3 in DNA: TGTGCCAGCAGCCCCTATTCCGGGTTTGAAAAACTGTTTTTT. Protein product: CASSPYSGFEKLFF.

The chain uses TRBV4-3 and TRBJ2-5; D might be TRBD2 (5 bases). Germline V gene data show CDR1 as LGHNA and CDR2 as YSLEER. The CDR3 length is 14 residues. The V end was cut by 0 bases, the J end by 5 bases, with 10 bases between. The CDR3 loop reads CASSQDYSAETQYF. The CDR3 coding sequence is TGCGCCAGCAGCCAAGATTATAGCGCGGAGACCCAGTACTTC.

The CDR3 coding sequence is TGTGCCAGCAGCTTACGCGCCCAGCGGGAGGGCCACGGCACAGATACGCAGTATTTT. Residues: CASSLRAQREGHGTDTQYF. J is TRBJ2-3 and V is TRBV7-8; 10 nucleotides line up with TRBD2. The CDR3 is made up of 19 amino acids. Germline values: CDR1 SGHVS, CDR2 FQNEAQ. J lost 1 base, V lost 2 bases, and 12 bases had no gene match.

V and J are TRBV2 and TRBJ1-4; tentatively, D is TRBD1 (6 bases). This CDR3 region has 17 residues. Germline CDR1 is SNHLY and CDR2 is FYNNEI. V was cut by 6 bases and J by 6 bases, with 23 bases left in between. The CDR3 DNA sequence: TGTGCCAGCAGGTCTCAATCGGGGGGGCTTCGTGATGAAAAACTGTTTTTT. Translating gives CASRSQSGGLRDEKLFF. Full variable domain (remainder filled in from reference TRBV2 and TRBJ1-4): EPEVTQTPSHQVTQMGQEVILRCVPISNHLYFYWYRQILGQKVEFLVSFYNNEISEKSEIFDDQFSVERPDGSNFTLKIRSTKLEDSAMYFCASRSQSGGLRDEKLFFGSGTQLSVL.

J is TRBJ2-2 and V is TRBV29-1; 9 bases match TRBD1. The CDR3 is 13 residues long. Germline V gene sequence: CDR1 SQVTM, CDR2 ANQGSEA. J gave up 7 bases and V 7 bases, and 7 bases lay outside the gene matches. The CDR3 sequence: CSALQGANGELFF. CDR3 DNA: TGCAGCGCCCTACAGGGGGCGAACGGGGAGCTGTTTTTT.

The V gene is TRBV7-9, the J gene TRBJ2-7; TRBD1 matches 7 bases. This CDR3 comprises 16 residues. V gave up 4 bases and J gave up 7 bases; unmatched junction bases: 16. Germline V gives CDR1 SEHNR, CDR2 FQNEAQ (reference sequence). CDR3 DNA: TGTGCCAGCAGCTCCTACCTACCAGACAGGGCGAGGGAGCAGTACTTC. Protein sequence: CASSSYLPDRAREQYF.

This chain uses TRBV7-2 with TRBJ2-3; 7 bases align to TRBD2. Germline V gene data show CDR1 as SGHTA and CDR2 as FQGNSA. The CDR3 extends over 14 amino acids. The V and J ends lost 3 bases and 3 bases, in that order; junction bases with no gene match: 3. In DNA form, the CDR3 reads TGTGCCAGCAGCTTTAGGGAGGGAACAGATACGCAGTATTTT. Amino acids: CASSFREGTDTQYF.

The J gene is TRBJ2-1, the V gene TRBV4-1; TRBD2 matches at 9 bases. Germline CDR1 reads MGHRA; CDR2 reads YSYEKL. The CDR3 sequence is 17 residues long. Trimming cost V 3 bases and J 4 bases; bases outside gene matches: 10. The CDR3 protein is CASSHIRLADKYNEQFF. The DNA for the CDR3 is TGCGCCAGCAGCCACATTAGACTAGCGGATAAATACAATGAGCAGTTCTTC.

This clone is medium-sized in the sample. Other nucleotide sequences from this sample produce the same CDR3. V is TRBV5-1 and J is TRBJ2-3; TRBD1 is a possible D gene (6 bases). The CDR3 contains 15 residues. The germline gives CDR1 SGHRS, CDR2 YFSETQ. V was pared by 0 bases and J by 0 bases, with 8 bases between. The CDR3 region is CASSLVQGSTDTQYF. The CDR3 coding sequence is TGCGCCAGCAGCTTGGTACAGGGTAGCACAGATACGCAGTATTTT.

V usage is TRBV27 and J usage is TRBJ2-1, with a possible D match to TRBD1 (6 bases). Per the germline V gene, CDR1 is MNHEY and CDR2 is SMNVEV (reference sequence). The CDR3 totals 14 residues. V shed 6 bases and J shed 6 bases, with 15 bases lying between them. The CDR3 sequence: CASSQGVGANEQFF. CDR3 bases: TGTGCCAGCAGCCAAGGGGTGGGGGCCAATGAGCAGTTCTTC.

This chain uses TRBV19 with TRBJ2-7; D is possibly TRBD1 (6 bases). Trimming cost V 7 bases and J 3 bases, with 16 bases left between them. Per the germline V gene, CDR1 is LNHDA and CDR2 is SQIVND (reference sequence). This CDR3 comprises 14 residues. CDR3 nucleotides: TGTGCCAGTACCTTAGGGGGAGACGGCTACGAGCAGTACTTC. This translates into CASTLGGDGYEQYF.

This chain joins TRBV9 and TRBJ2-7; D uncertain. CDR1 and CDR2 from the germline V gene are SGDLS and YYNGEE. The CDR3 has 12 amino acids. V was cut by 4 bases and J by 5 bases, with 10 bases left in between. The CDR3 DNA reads TGTGCCAGCAGCCTGTTCGGTGACGAGCAGTACTTC. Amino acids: CASSLFGDEQYF.

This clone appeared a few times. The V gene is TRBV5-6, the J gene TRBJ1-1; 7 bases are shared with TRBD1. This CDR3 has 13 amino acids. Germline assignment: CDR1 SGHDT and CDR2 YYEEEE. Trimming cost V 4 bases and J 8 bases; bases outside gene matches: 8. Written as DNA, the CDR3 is TGTGCCAGCAGCGAACAGGGGTCGGAAGAAGCTTTCTTT. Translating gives CASSEQGSEEAFF.

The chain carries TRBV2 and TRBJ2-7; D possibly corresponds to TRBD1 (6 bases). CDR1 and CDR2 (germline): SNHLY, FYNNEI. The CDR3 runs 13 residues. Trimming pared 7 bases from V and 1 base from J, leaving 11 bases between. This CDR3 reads CASIQDSSYEQYF. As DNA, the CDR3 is TGTGCCAGCATCCAGGACAGTTCCTACGAGCAGTACTTC.

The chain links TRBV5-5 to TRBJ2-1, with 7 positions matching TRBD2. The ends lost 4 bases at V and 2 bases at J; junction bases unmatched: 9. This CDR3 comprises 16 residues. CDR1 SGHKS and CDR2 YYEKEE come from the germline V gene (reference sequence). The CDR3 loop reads CASSVGEGVTYNEQFF. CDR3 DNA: TGTGCCAGCAGCGTAGGGGAGGGAGTCACCTACAATGAGCAGTTCTTC. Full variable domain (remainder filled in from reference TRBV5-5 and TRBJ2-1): DAGVTQSPTHLIKTRGQQVTLRCSPISGHKSVSWYQQVLGQGPQFIFQYYEKEERGRGNFPDRFSARQFPNYSSELNVNALLLGDSALYLCASSVGEGVTYNEQFFGPGTRLTVL.

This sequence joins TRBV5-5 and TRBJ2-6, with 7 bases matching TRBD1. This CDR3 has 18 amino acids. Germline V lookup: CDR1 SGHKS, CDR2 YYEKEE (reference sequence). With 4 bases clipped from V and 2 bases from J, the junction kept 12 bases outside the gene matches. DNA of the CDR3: TGTGCCAGCAGCCTCACCCAGGGGGTAATCACTGGGGCCAACGTCCTGACTTTC. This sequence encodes CASSLTQGVITGANVLTF.

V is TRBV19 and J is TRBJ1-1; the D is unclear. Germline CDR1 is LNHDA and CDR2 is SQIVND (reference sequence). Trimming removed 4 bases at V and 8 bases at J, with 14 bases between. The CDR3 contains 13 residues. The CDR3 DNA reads TGTGCCAGTAGTACTCGACGTACGGGGGAAGCTTTCTTT. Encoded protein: CASSTRRTGEAFF. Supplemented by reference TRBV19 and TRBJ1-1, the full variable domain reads DGGITQSPKYLFRKEGQNVTLSCEQNLNHDAMYWYRQDPGQGLRLIYYSQIVNDFQKGDIAEGYSVSREKKESFPLTVTSAQKNPTAFYLCASSTRRTGEAFFGQGTRLTVV.

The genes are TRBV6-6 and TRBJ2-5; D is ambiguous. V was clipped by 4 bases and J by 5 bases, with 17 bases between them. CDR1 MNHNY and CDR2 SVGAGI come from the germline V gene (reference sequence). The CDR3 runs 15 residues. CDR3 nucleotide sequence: TGTGCCAGCAGTTCAGGCGCCTATACGGCGGAGACCCAGTACTTC. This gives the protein CASSSGAYTAETQYF.

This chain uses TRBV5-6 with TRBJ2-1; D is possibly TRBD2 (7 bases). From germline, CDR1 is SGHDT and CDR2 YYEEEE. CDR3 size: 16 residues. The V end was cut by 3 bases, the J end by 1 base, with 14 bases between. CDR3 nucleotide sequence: TGTGCCAGCAGCTGGAGGGGGGGTTTGTCCTACAATGAGCAGTTCTTC. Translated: CASSWRGGLSYNEQFF.

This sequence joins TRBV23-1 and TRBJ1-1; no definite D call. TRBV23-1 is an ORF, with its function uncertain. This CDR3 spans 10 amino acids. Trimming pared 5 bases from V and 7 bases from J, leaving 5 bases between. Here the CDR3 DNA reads TGCGCCAGCAGTTCGGTTGAAGCTTTCTTT. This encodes CASSSVEAFF.

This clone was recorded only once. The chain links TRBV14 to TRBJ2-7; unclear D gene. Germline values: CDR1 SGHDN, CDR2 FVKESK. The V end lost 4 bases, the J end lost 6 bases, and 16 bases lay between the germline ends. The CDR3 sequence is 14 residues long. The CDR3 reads CASSPTGLGSEQYF. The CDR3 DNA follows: TGTGCCAGCAGCCCCACCGGTCTAGGCAGCGAGCAGTACTTC.